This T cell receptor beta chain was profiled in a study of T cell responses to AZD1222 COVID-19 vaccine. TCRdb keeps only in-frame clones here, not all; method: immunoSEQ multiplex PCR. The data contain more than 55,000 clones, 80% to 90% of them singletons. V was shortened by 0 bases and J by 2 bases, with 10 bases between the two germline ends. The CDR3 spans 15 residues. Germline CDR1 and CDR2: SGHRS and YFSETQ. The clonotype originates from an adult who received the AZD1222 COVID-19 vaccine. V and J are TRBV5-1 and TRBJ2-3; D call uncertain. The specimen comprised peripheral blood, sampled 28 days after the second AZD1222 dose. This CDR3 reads CASSLEATPTDTQYF. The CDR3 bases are TGCGCCAGCAGCTTGGAAGCGACCCCCACAGATACGCAGTATTTT.